One sample yielded the 31 T cell receptor beta chains listed below, sequenced in a study of cytomegalovirus exposure and HLA in healthy donors. The PCR had 60 Vbeta and 13 Jbeta primers. Libraries were prepared by immunoSEQ multiplex PCR; TCRdb keeps only in-frame clonotypes and omits some of them. The data contain 70,000 to 100,000 clones, 75% to 85% of them singletons. The sample was PBMCs. The receptors were gathered from a man aged 18 to 30 in good health and CMV-seronegative.

The chain carries TRBV2 and TRBJ1-2; no clear D gene. V was pared by 3 bases and J by 13 bases, with 15 bases between. The CDR3 length is 12 residues. Germline V gives CDR1 SNHLY, CDR2 FYNNEI. CDR3 protein: CASSESLFFGTF. CDR3 coding DNA: TGTGCCAGCAGTGAGTCCCTTTTCTTCGGCACCTTC. Full variable domain (missing parts from reference TRBV2 and TRBJ1-2): EPEVTQTPSHQVTQMGQEVILRCVPISNHLYFYWYRQILGQKVEFLVSFYNNEISEKSEIFDDQFSVERPDGSNFTLKIRSTKLEDSAMYFCASSESLFFGTFGSGTRLTVV.

Notes on this clone: Its ends do not fully match the called genes, so a read error is possible. J is TRBJ2-1 and V is TRBV7-9; possible D gene TRBD1, 5 bases. The CDR3 runs to 11 residues. Per germline, CDR1 SEHNR and CDR2 FQNEAQ (reference sequence). CDR3 region: CSSSQATGQFF. For the CDR3, the DNA is TGTTCCAGCAGCCAGGCAACAGGGCAGTTCTTC.

The V and J genes are TRBV12-5 and TRBJ2-7; TRBD1 aligns across 9 bases. There are 19 residues in the CDR3. V lost 0 bases, J lost 1 base, and 13 bases stayed unmatched. The germline CDR1 and CDR2 sequences are LGHNT and FRNRAP. CDR3 sequence: CASGLVWDPGTGKSYEQYF. The CDR3 nucleotides read TGTGCTAGTGGTTTGGTATGGGATCCCGGGACAGGGAAATCCTACGAGCAGTACTTC.

The chain joins TRBV5-1 to TRBJ2-7, with 9 nucleotides matching TRBD1. Trimming removed 4 bases from V and 5 bases from J; junction bases left unmatched: 7. This CDR3 comprises 14 residues. In germline, CDR1 is SGHRS, CDR2 YFSETQ. The CDR3 DNA sequence: TGCGCCAGCAGCCGGGACAGGGTAAGGAACGAGCAGTACTTC. This sequence encodes CASSRDRVRNEQYF.

This clone was observed a single time. The genes are TRBV2 and TRBJ2-5; maybe TRBD2 (6 bases). The CDR3 extends over 14 amino acids. The germline V and J ends were trimmed by 6 bases and 5 bases, with 16 bases remaining between them. Germline V CDR1 and CDR2: SNHLY, FYNNEI. The CDR3 DNA sequence: TGTGCCAGCAGCAGGGCACAGGAGGGGGAGACCCAGTACTTC. This gives the protein CASSRAQEGETQYF.

The chain combines TRBV7-6 with TRBJ2-7, with D unresolved. The CDR3 is 12 residues long. CDR1 SGHVS and CDR2 FNYEAQ come from the germline V gene. The ends were cut back, 3 bases at V and 1 base at J, with 4 bases in the middle. As DNA, the CDR3 is TGTGCCAGCAGCTTTACTTCCTACGAGCAGTACTTC. Translating gives CASSFTSYEQYF.

About this clone itself: Other DNA sequences of this sample code for an identical CDR3. The chain has TRBV4-1 and TRBJ2-7, with 7 bases aligning to TRBD1. Trimming at V came to 0 bases and at J to 6 bases, leaving 11 bases not matched to a gene. The CDR3 spans 16 residues. Per the germline V gene, CDR1 is MGHRA and CDR2 is YSYEKL. CDR3 sequence (DNA): TGCGCCAGCAGCCAAGATGGCACAGGGGCCTTTGGCGAGCAGTACTTC. Protein product: CASSQDGTGAFGEQYF.

This clone came up once. The chain uses TRBV4-1 and TRBJ1-5, with D perhaps TRBD1 (5 bases). This CDR3 contains 16 residues. Germline CDR1 reads MGHRA; CDR2 reads YSYEKL. V lost 0 bases to trimming and J lost 4 bases, with 13 bases between them. The CDR3 loop is CASSQDNKGSNQPQHF. The CDR3 DNA reads TGCGCCAGCAGCCAAGACAATAAGGGGTCGAATCAGCCCCAGCATTTT.

This clone appeared a few times. V usage is TRBV7-9 and J usage is TRBJ2-7, with 7 bases identical to TRBD1. The germline CDR1 and CDR2 sequences are SEHNR and FQNEAQ (reference sequence). CDR3 length: 13 residues. After removal of 5 bases from V and 6 bases from J, the junction contained 7 bases not matched to a gene. CDR3 nucleotides: TGTGCCAGCAGCAGAAACAGGGGCGGCGAGCAGTACTTC. It codes for CASSRNRGGEQYF.

This CDR3 is CASTFTRADGYTF. CDR3 bases: TGTGCCAGCACCTTCACCAGGGCGGATGGCTACACCTTC. This rearrangement joins TRBV18 to TRBJ1-2; perhaps TRBD1 as D (5 bases). V shed 8 bases and J shed 6 bases, with 16 bases lying between them. Germline CDR1 and CDR2: KGHSH and LQKENI. The CDR3 is 13 amino acids. Full variable domain (remainder filled in from reference TRBV18 and TRBJ1-2): NAGVMQNPRHLVRRRGQEARLRCSPMKGHSHVYWYRQLPEEGLKFMVYLQKENIIDESGMPKERFSAEFPKEGPSILRIQQVVRGDSAAYFCASTFTRADGYTFGSGTRLTVV.

The rearrangement joins TRBV2 to TRBJ2-2; TRBD1 matches 9 bases. V lost 7 bases to trimming and J lost 4 bases; unmatched junction nucleotides: 7. The length of the CDR3 is 15 residues. Germline V gives CDR1 SNHLY, CDR2 FYNNEI. The CDR3 here is CASTLQGAGTGELFF. CDR3 coding DNA: TGTGCCAGCACTTTACAGGGGGCAGGCACCGGGGAGCTGTTTTTT.

This chain connects TRBV12-5 to TRBJ2-3; 10 nucleotides match TRBD2. V trimming: 0 bases; J trimming: 5 bases; junction bases outside the gene matches: 11. The CDR3 totals 18 residues. The germline V gene encodes CDR1 LGHNT and CDR2 FRNRAP. In nucleotides, the CDR3 is TGTGCTAGTGGTTTGGTACTTGTAGCGGGGGGTCGGCGAGATACGCAGTATTTT. Its translation is CASGLVLVAGGRRDTQYF.

The chain is built from TRBV7-8 and TRBJ1-5; the match to TRBD1 covers 7 bases. This CDR3 is built from 17 residues. CDR1 and CDR2 (germline): SGHVS, FQNEAQ. J was trimmed by 4 bases and V by 5 bases; bases with no gene match: 14. Here the CDR3 reads CASSGSGRDRPNQPQHF. In DNA form, the CDR3 reads TGTGCCAGCAGCGGGTCAGGACGGGACAGACCGAATCAGCCCCAGCATTTT.

The V and J genes are TRBV6-4 and TRBJ2-5; 8 nucleotides line up with TRBD2. Germline V gene lookup returns CDR1 MRHNA and CDR2 SNTAGT. The CDR3 runs 14 residues. The ends lost 11 bases at V and 2 bases at J; junction bases unmatched: 10. The CDR3 loop reads CAGTFSGEQETQYF. The CDR3 coding sequence is TGTGCCGGCACCTTTAGCGGGGAACAAGAGACCCAGTACTTC.

This chain joins TRBV7-8 and TRBJ2-3, with 10 bases matching TRBD2. V lost 0 bases to trimming and J lost 1 base; unmatched junction nucleotides: 1. This CDR3 spans 16 amino acids. Germline V CDR1 and CDR2: SGHVS, FQNEAQ. The CDR3 DNA reads as TGTGCCAGCAGCTTAGCAAGCGGGGGGGGCACAGATACGCAGTATTTT. The encoded protein is CASSLASGGGTDTQYF.

The V and J genes are TRBV4-2 and TRBJ2-5; 10 bases line up with TRBD1. V trimming: 4 bases; J trimming: 11 bases; junction bases outside the gene matches: 10. Per the germline V gene, CDR1 is LGHNA and CDR2 is YNFKEQ. The CDR3 is made up of 14 amino acids. CDR3 DNA sequence: TGTGCCAGCAGCCTGGGACAGGGGAGTTATGAGCAGTACTTC. It encodes CASSLGQGSYEQYF.

This clone was found a few times. This chain links TRBV5-1 with TRBJ1-2, with D tentatively TRBD1 (5 bases). The CDR3 totals 13 residues. Deletions cut 4 bases from V and 7 bases from J, with 14 bases between. Per the germline V gene, CDR1 is SGHRS and CDR2 is YFSETQ. The CDR3, as DNA: TGCGCCAGCAGCCCTGACACCCAGGGTGGCTACACCTTC. Translated: CASSPDTQGGYTF.

The chain combines TRBV7-2 with TRBJ2-7, with a weak D call TRBD2 (6 bases). V dropped 4 bases and J dropped 1 base, with 11 bases sitting between them. The CDR3 has 14 residues. Germline CDR1 is SGHTA and CDR2 is FQGNSA. CDR3 amino acids: CASSSLRGSYEQYF. In nucleotides, the CDR3 is TGTGCCAGCAGCTCTTTGCGGGGTTCCTACGAGCAGTACTTC.

This clone was recorded only once. The same CDR3 can be traced to other DNA sequences in this sample. The chain uses TRBV15 and TRBJ1-5, with TRBD1 identical over 8 bases. Germline V gene sequence: CDR1 LNHNV, CDR2 YYDKDF (reference sequence). V gave up 9 bases and J gave up 2 bases; unmatched junction bases: 6. The CDR3 totals 14 residues. The CDR3 here is CATSPDRGNQPQHF. CDR3 coding DNA: TGTGCCACTTCCCCGGACAGGGGCAATCAGCCCCAGCATTTT.

This clone appeared once. At one end the junction does not follow the germline gene, possibly because of a read error. The V gene is TRBV7-9, the J gene TRBJ2-3, with 14 bases lining up with TRBD2. The CDR3 consists of 16 residues. Germline V CDR1 and CDR2: SEHNR, FQNEAQ (reference sequence). The CDR3 protein is CSSSPPGTSGGDTQYF. Written as DNA, the CDR3 is TGTTCCAGCAGCCCCCCCGGGACTAGCGGGGGTGATACGCAGTATTTT.

The V call is TRBV5-1, the J call TRBJ2-5; 10 nucleotides line up with TRBD1. V trimming: 4 bases; J trimming: 0 bases; junction bases outside the gene matches: 3. CDR3 length equals 15 residues. Per the germline V gene, CDR1 is SGHRS and CDR2 is YFSETQ. CDR3 in DNA: TGCGCCAGCAGCCCCGACAGGGGGCACCAAGAGACCCAGTACTTC. Translation gives CASSPDRGHQETQYF. The full variable domain, in which reference TRBV5-1 and TRBJ2-5 provide the parts outside the CDR3, is KAGVTQTPRYLIKTRGQQVTLSCSPISGHRSVSWYQQTPGQGLQFLFEYFSETQRNKGNFPGRFSGRQFSNSRSEMNVSTLELGDSALYLCASSPDRGHQETQYFGPGTRLLVL.

This clone has only one observation. This chain uses TRBV27 with TRBJ1-5; D may be TRBD1 (5 bases). V was clipped by 6 bases and J by 0 bases, with 15 bases between them. CDR1 and CDR2 from the germline V gene are MNHEY and SMNVEV (reference sequence). This CDR3 region has 16 residues. The CDR3 bases are TGTGCCAGCAGCATCCCCGACAGCTCTAGCAATCAGCCCCAGCATTTT. It specifies CASSIPDSSSNQPQHF.

This sequence joins TRBV7-9 and TRBJ2-7; D might be TRBD1 (5 bases). Trimming pared 0 bases from V and 5 bases from J, leaving 14 bases between. The CDR3 length is 15 residues. Germline V gene lookup returns CDR1 SEHNR and CDR2 FQNEAQ (reference sequence). Here the CDR3 DNA reads TGTGCCAGCAGCTTAGCGGAAGGACACGCGGACGAGCAGTACTTC. Amino acid sequence: CASSLAEGHADEQYF.

This chain's CDR3 is CASSAGTASYEQYF. The CDR3 region has the DNA TGTGCCAGCAGCGCCGGGACAGCCTCCTACGAGCAGTACTTC. The chain recombines TRBV6-1 with TRBJ2-7; 7 nucleotides line up with TRBD1. V dropped 6 bases and J dropped 0; count of bases not matched to a gene: 5. The germline V gene encodes CDR1 MNHNS and CDR2 SASEGT. The CDR3 consists of 14 residues.

V and J are TRBV6-1 and TRBJ2-3, with 8 bases matching TRBD2. This CDR3 comprises 13 residues. The V gene end was trimmed by 0 bases and the J gene end by 13 bases; junction bases not matched to a gene: 6. The germline V gene has CDR1 MNHNS and CDR2 SASEGT. For the CDR3, the DNA is TGTGCCAGCAGTGAAGCGAGGCGAGCGGGGGAGTATTTT. Translated, it gives CASSEARRAGEYF.

This clone appeared a single time. The V gene is TRBV28, the J gene TRBJ2-5; 9 nucleotides match TRBD1. The last part of the DNA fits TRBJ2-7 better; the J call may be wrong. Germline V lookup: CDR1 MDHEN, CDR2 SYDVKM. The CDR3 extends over 15 amino acids. CDR3 residues: CASSGGTGILYEQYF. CDR3 in DNA: TGTGCCAGCAGCGGCGGGACAGGGATTCTGTACGAGCAGTACTTC.

V and J are TRBV5-1 and TRBJ2-7; D perhaps matches TRBD1 (6 bases). The CDR3 runs 13 residues. Per the germline V gene, CDR1 is SGHRS and CDR2 is YFSETQ. V was shortened by 2 bases and J by 5 bases, with 11 bases between the two germline ends. The CDR3 nucleotides are TGCGCCAGCAGCTTACGGACAGTCGACGAGCAGTACTTC. Translating gives CASSLRTVDEQYF.

The CDR3 protein is CASSPPSGAGNTIYF. The DNA for the CDR3 is TGTGCCAGCAGTCCACCCTCAGGGGCTGGAAACACCATATATTTT. This chain joins TRBV28 and TRBJ1-3; D perhaps matches TRBD1 (6 bases). Germline loops: CDR1 MDHEN, CDR2 SYDVKM. V was clipped by 5 bases and J by 2 bases, with 13 bases between them. CDR3 size: 15 residues.

This clone was seen just once. This chain uses TRBV25-1 with TRBJ1-5; TRBD1 matches 10 bases. The CDR3 spans 15 residues. Trimming cost V 1 base and J 4 bases; bases outside gene matches: 1. The germline CDR1 and CDR2 sequences are MGHDK and SYGVNS. The CDR3 DNA sequence: TGTGCCAGCAGTGAATGGGGACAGGGGAATCAGCCCCAGCATTTT. It specifies CASSEWGQGNQPQHF.

A single count supports this clone. The V and J genes are TRBV4-2 and TRBJ2-1, with 7 bases lining up with TRBD1. This CDR3 comprises 15 residues. Looked up from germline, CDR1 is LGHNA and CDR2 is YNFKEQ. After removal of 4 bases from V and 8 bases from J, the junction contained 11 bases not matched to a gene. CDR3 DNA: TGTGCCAGCAGCCCTCGTAAGGGGGCTAGAGATGAGCAGTTCTTC. Its protein product is CASSPRKGARDEQFF.

The rearrangement links TRBV6-1 to TRBJ1-1, with D unclear. CDR3 length: 14 amino acids. Germline CDR1 reads MNHNS; CDR2 reads SASEGT. The germline V and J ends were trimmed by 1 base and 1 base, with 7 bases remaining between them. CDR3 nucleotides: TGTGCCAGCAGTGAAGTTTACAAGAACACTGAAGCTTTCTTT. Protein sequence: CASSEVYKNTEAFF.